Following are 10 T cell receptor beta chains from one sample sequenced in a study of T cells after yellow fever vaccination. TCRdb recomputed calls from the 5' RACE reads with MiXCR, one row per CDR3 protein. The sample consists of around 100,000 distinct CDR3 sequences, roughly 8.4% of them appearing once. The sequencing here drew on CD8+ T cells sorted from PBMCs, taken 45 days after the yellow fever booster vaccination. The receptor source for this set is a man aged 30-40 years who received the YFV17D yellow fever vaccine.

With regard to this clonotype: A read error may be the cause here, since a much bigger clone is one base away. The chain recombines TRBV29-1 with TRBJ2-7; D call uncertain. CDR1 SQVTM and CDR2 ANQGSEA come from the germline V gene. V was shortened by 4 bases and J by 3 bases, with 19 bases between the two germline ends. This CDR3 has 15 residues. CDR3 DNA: TGCAGCGTTGTGTTTATTGGAAGGGATAACTACGAGCAGTACTTC. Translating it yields CSVVFIGRDNYEQYF.

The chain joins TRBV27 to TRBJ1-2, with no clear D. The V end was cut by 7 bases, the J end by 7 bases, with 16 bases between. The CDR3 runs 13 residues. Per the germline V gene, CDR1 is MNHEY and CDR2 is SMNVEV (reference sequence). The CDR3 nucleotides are TGTGCCAGCATCGACGGGAAGAATGGTGGCTACACCTTC. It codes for CASIDGKNGGYTF.

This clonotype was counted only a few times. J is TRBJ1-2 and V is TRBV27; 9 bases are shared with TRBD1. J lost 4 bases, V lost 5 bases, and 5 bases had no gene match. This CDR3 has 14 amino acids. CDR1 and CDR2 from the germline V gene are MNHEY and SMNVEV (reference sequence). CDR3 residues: CASSKQGALYGYTF. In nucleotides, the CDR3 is TGTGCCAGCAGTAAACAGGGGGCTCTCTATGGCTACACCTTC.

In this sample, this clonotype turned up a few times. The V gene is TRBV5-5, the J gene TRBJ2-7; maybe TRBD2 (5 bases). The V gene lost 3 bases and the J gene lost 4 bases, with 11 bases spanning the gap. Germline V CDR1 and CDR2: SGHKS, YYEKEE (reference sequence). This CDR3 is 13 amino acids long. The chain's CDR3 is CASSWTDFYEQYF. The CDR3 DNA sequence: TGTGCCAGCAGCTGGACGGACTTTTACGAGCAGTACTTC.

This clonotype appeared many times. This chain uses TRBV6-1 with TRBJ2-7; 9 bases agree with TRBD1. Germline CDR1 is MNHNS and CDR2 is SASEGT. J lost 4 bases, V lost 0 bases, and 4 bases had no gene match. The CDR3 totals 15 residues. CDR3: CASSEASGQGYEQYF. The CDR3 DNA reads TGTGCCAGCAGTGAAGCGTCCGGACAGGGGTACGAGCAGTACTTC.

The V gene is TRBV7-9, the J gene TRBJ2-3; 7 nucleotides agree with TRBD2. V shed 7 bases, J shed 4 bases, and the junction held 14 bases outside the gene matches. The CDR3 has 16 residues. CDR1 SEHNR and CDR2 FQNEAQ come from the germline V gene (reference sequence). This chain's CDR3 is CASNPWVAGVADTQYF. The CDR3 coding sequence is TGTGCCAGCAACCCCTGGGTGGCGGGAGTCGCAGATACGCAGTATTTT.

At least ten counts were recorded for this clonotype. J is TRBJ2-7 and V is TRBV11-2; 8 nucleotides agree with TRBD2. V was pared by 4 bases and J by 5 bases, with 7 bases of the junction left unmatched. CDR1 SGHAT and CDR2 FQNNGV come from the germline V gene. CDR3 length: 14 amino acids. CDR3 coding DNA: TGTGCCAGCAGCTGGGAAGCGGGAGCCGACGAGCAGTACTTC. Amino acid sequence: CASSWEAGADEQYF.

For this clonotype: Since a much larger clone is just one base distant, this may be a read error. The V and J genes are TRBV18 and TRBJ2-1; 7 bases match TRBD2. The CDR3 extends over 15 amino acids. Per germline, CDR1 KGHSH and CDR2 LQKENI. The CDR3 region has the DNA TGTGCCAGCTCACCACGGGAGGGATCCTCCAATGAGCAGTTCTTC. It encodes CASSPREGSSNEQFF.

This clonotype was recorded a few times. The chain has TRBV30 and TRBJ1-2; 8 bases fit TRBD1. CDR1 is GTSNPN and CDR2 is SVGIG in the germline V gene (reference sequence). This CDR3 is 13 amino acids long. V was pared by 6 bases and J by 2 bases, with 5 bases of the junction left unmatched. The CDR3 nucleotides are TGTGCCTGCTCAGGGGGCTCGAACTATGGCTACACCTTC. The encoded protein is CACSGGSNYGYTF.

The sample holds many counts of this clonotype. CDR3 sequence (DNA): TGTGCCAGCAGCTTGGACAGCCATGGCTACACCTTC. It is translated as CASSLDSHGYTF. This chain connects TRBV7-8 to TRBJ1-2; D is possibly TRBD1 (6 bases). The CDR3 contains 12 residues. The germline V gene has CDR1 SGHVS and CDR2 FQNEAQ. Trimming shortened V by 3 bases and J by 6 bases, and 8 bases separated the two germline ends.